The 16 T cell receptor beta chains below all came from one sample that was sequenced in a study of Ad26.COV2.S vaccination and SARS-CoV-2 variants. Noted treatment: about 20 received Ad26.COV2.S at low or high dose, single or two shots; about 5 received placebo; per-sample allocation not given. Samples came from day 63 after the first vaccine or placebo injection. TCRdb keeps only in-frame clones here, not all; method: immunoSEQ multiplex PCR. This table holds 500,000 or so clones, 89% found once. This sample comprised peripheral blood, obtained in a trial of Ad26.COV2.S vaccine versus placebo. The receptor source for this set is a person between 18 and 59 years old who received the Ad26.COV2.S COVID-19 vaccine or a placebo.

This sequence joins TRBV3-1 (or the pseudogene TRBV3-2) and TRBJ2-3, with D unresolved. The CDR3 runs 15 residues. Germline V CDR1 and CDR2: LGHDT, YNNKEL (reference sequence). V was pared by 1 base and J by 6 bases, with 14 bases between. The chain's CDR3 is CASSQGVTTHDTQYF. CDR3 sequence (DNA): TGTGCCAGCAGCCAAGGTGTTACTACCCATGATACGCAGTATTTT.

This clone occurred a few times. V gene TRBV10-1 combines with J gene TRBJ2-1; 7 positions agree with TRBD2. The CDR3 consists of 15 residues. V shed 1 base, J shed 10 bases, and the junction held 10 bases outside the gene matches. Germline CDR1 WNHNN, CDR2 SYGVQD (reference sequence). CDR3 protein: CASSEWGGPPGEQFF. In nucleotides, the CDR3 is TGCGCCAGCAGTGAGTGGGGGGGACCCCCAGGGGAGCAGTTCTTC.

V gene TRBV5-6 combines with J gene TRBJ1-5; 12 nucleotides line up with TRBD1. Germline V gene data show CDR1 as SGHDT and CDR2 as YYEEEE. V was pared by 4 bases and J by 1 base, with 9 bases of the junction left unmatched. The CDR3 has 18 residues. The CDR3 DNA reads TGTGCCAGCAGCCTATGGGACAGGGGGCTCCGCAGCAATCAGCCCCAGCATTTT. It yields the protein CASSLWDRGLRSNQPQHF.

The chain is built from TRBV24-1 and TRBJ1-5, with D perhaps TRBD1 (6 bases). With 8 bases removed from V and 3 bases from J, the gap between germline ends came to 16 bases. Germline V gene data show CDR1 as KGHDR and CDR2 as SFDVKD. This CDR3 has 15 residues. CDR3 loop: CATKPRQEVNQPQHF. The CDR3 DNA follows: TGTGCCACCAAGCCTAGACAGGAAGTCAATCAGCCCCAGCATTTT.

The V call is TRBV6-6, the J call TRBJ1-3, with D possibly TRBD1 on 5 matching bases. CDR1 is MNHNY and CDR2 is SVGAGI in the germline V gene (reference sequence). The CDR3 runs 16 residues. V was shortened by 6 bases and J by 2 bases, with 17 bases between the two germline ends. CDR3: CASSPPTGGPGNTIYF. Written as DNA, the CDR3 is TGTGCCAGCAGCCCACCCACAGGCGGACCTGGAAACACCATATATTTT.

The chain uses TRBV6-2 or TRBV6-3 and TRBJ1-2, with D possibly being TRBD1 (5 bases). The CDR3 has 13 residues. Per germline, CDR1 MNHEY and CDR2 SVGEGT. Trimming left V 6 bases short and J 2 bases short, with 10 bases between. In nucleotides, the CDR3 is TGTGCCAGCAGCGGGACGGTCAACTATGGCTACACCTTC. Translation gives CASSGTVNYGYTF.

The gene calls are TRBV7-3 and TRBJ2-2; D unresolved. The CDR3 runs 14 residues. Looked up from germline, CDR1 is SGHTA and CDR2 is FQGTGA. The germline V and J ends were trimmed by 4 bases and 5 bases, with 11 bases remaining between them. The CDR3 nucleotides read TGTGCCAGCAGCTCCGGCTATATGACCGGGGAGCTGTTTTTT. As protein: CASSSGYMTGELFF.

The chain couples TRBV7-2 to TRBJ1-5; D gene unclear. Per the germline V gene, CDR1 is SGHTA and CDR2 is FQGNSA. The CDR3 covers 15 residues. The V gene lost 5 bases and the J gene lost 3 bases, with 14 bases spanning the gap. In DNA, the CDR3 is TGTGCCAGCAGCAAAGGAAGGGCTTACAATCAGCCCCAGCATTTT. This encodes CASSKGRAYNQPQHF. The variable domain in full, with the rest retrieved from reference TRBV7-2 and TRBJ1-5, is GAGVSQSPSNKVTEKGKDVELRCDPISGHTALYWYRQSLGQGLEFLIYFQGNSAPDKSGLPSDRFSAERTGGSVSTLTIQRTQQEDSAVYLCASSKGRAYNQPQHFGDGTRLSIL.

V is TRBV5-1 and J is TRBJ2-7; 10 bases are shared with TRBD1. The CDR3 extends over 15 amino acids. V shed 4 bases and J 5 bases; nucleotides not matched to a gene: 9. Germline assignment: CDR1 SGHRS and CDR2 YFSETQ. The CDR3 nucleotides are TGCGCCAGCAGCCGCGGGGGACAGGGGACCCACGAGCAGTACTTC. This sequence encodes CASSRGGQGTHEQYF.

This clone turned up a few times. This sequence joins TRBV21-1 and TRBJ2-7; the table gives TRBD2 as D, unverified against the DNA. TRBV21-1 is an annotated pseudogene. The CDR3 loop spans 16 amino acids. The CDR3 protein is CASSKGGLRVAYEQYV. In DNA, the CDR3 is TGTGCCAGCAGCAAAGGAGGGTTGCGAGTGGCCTACGAGCAGTACGTC.

This chain joins TRBV30 and TRBJ2-7; maybe TRBD1 (8 bases). The V and J ends lost 2 bases and 4 bases respectively, with 12 bases between them. The CDR3 runs 13 residues. The germline V gene has CDR1 GTSNPN and CDR2 SVGIG (reference sequence). Written as DNA, the CDR3 is TGTGCCTGGAGTACAGGGGGGGGATACGAGCAGTACTTC. Translation: CAWSTGGGYEQYF.

The chain has TRBV5-5 and TRBJ2-7; the D gene is possibly TRBD1 (6 bases). V shed 0 bases and J shed 1 base, with 11 bases lying between them. The germline CDR1 and CDR2 sequences are SGHKS and YYEKEE (reference sequence). CDR3 length: 15 residues. The CDR3 loop is CASSLAAGVSYEQYF. The DNA for the CDR3 is TGTGCCAGCAGCTTGGCGGCAGGGGTATCCTACGAGCAGTACTTC. Based on the CDR3 plus reference TRBV5-5 and TRBJ2-7, the full variable domain is DAGVTQSPTHLIKTRGQQVTLRCSPISGHKSVSWYQQVLGQGPQFIFQYYEKEERGRGNFPDRFSARQFPNYSSELNVNALLLGDSALYLCASSLAAGVSYEQYFGPGTRLTVT.

The V gene is TRBV5-8, the J gene TRBJ2-5; tentative D call: TRBD1 (5 bases). Trimming shortened V by 2 bases and J by 7 bases, and 6 bases separated the two germline ends. CDR3 length equals 11 residues. CDR1 is SGHTS, CDR2 YDEGEE, per germline. CDR3 region: CASSFTGTQYF. The CDR3 DNA sequence: TGTGCCAGCAGCTTCACAGGGACCCAGTACTTC. Filled out from reference TRBV5-8 and TRBJ2-5, the complete variable domain reads EAGVTQSPTHLIKTRGQQATLRCSPISGHTSVYWYQQALGLGLQFLLWYDEGEERNRGNFPPRFSGRQFPNYSSELNVNALELEDSALYLCASSFTGTQYFGPGTRLLVL.

The CDR3: CASSSRQTNQPQHF. The CDR3, as DNA: TGTGCCAGCAGCTCCCGACAGACCAATCAGCCCCAGCATTTT. The chain joins TRBV5-5 to TRBJ1-5; tentatively, D is TRBD1 (5 bases). Trimming removed 3 bases from V and 3 bases from J, with 10 bases in between. Germline lookup yields CDR1 SGHKS and CDR2 YYEKEE (reference sequence). There are 14 residues in the CDR3.

This chain links TRBV10-3 with TRBJ1-1, with D unclear. This CDR3 contains 14 residues. The germline V gene encodes CDR1 ENHRY and CDR2 SYGVKD. The germline V and J ends were trimmed by 5 bases and 0 bases, with 10 bases remaining between them. The CDR3 DNA is TGTGCCATCAGTAGAGGGTCGCTGAACACTGAAGCTTTCTTT. Translation: CAISRGSLNTEAFF.

V is TRBV4-1 and J is TRBJ2-1; 7 bases align to TRBD1. Germline CDR1 reads MGHRA; CDR2 reads YSYEKL. V was pared by 3 bases and J by 4 bases, with 3 bases of the junction left unmatched. This CDR3 has 14 residues. The DNA for the CDR3 is TGCGCCAGCAGCCACCCGACAGGGTACAATGAGCAGTTCTTC. It encodes CASSHPTGYNEQFF.